This T cell receptor (beta chain) emerged from a study of cytomegalovirus exposure and HLA in healthy donors. Broader study findings: According to a later analysis, most TCR beta chains associated with CMV appeared HLA-restricted. In a later analysis, an Asian-associated ancestry cluster reportedly showed fewer N-insertions than the approximately 610-donor mean.

Notes on this clone: The antigen remains undetermined.

The PCR employed 60 Vbeta primers together with 13 Jbeta primers. Data came from immunoSEQ multiplex PCR; TCRdb stores just in-frame clones and leaves some out. Of about 190,000 clones listed, around 86% are singletons. Per the germline V gene, CDR1 is SEHNR and CDR2 is FQNEAQ (reference sequence). The V and J ends lost 3 bases and 1 base respectively, with 11 bases between them. The CDR3 length is 15 residues. The TCR comes from a man aged 25-45 years in good health and CMV-seronegative. Sequenced input: PBMCs. The V and J genes are TRBV7-9 and TRBJ2-3, with a weak D call TRBD2 (5 bases). CDR3 DNA: TGTGCCAGCAGCTTCGGACCCGGGGGCACAGATACGCAGTATTTT. Its translation is CASSFGPGGTDTQYF. Full variable domain (rest looked up from reference TRBV7-9 and TRBJ2-3): DTGVSQNPRHKITKRGQNVTFRCDPISEHNRLYWYRQTLGQGPEFLTYFQNEAQLEKSRLLSDRFSAERPKGSFSTLEIQRTEQGDSAMYLCASSFGPGGTDTQYFGPGTRLTVL.